The rows below give T cell receptor beta chains drawn from one sample of a study of blood T cell repertoires in COVID-19. Libraries were prepared by immunoSEQ multiplex PCR; TCRdb keeps only in-frame clonotypes and omits some of them. The repertoire holds 100,000 to 150,000 clones, with roughly 80% as singletons. What was sequenced was peripheral blood. These receptors were obtained from a man aged 55 to 70 with acute or convalescent COVID-19. Each CDR3 is given with its conserved first and last residue. Fields, in order: V gene, D gene, clone size, J gene, CDR3 protein, CDR3 DNA. A D gene is named only where the DNA matches it firmly. For some rows the clone size is stated as once, few or many, or as a class when expanded; others skip it.

V: TRBV6-5
D: -
size: -
J: TRBJ1-2
CDR3: CASSYSRAANYGYTF
DNA: TGTGCCAGCAGTTACTCAAGAGCCGCTAACTATGGCTACACCTTC

V: TRBV5-1
D: TRBD2
size: once
J: TRBJ2-5
CDR3: CASSFSGLAEETQYF
DNA: TGCGCCAGCAGCTTCTCGGGACTAGCGGAAGAGACCCAGTACTTC

V: TRBV9
D: TRBD2
size: -
J: TRBJ2-7
CDR3: CASSVGTSGGAGEQYF
DNA: TGTGCCAGCAGCGTAGGGACTAGCGGGGGGGCCGGCGAGCAGTACTTC

V: TRBV24-1
D: TRBD1
size: -
J: TRBJ2-3
CDR3: CATSDRTGLDTQYF
DNA: TGTGCCACCAGTGACAGGACAGGGTTGGATACGCAGTATTTT

V: TRBV5-1
D: TRBD2
size: -
J: TRBJ2-2
CDR3: CASSLAGVNTGELFF
DNA: TGTGCCAGCAGTTTGGCGGGAGTGAACACCGGGGAGCTGTTTTTT

V: TRBV7-2
D: TRBD1
size: -
J: TRBJ2-1
CDR3: CASSLRWDRDHEQFF
DNA: TGTGCCAGCAGCCTTCGGTGGGACAGGGACCATGAGCAGTTCTTC

V: TRBV19
D: TRBD1
size: -
J: TRBJ2-3
CDR3: CASQGRDRETDTQYF
DNA: TGTGCCAGCCAAGGCCGGGACAGGGAGACAGATACGCAGTATTTT

V: TRBV5-1
D: -
size: -
J: TRBJ2-7
CDR3: CASSHLRETSSYEQYF
DNA: TGCGCCAGCAGTCACCTTAGGGAGACCAGCTCCTACGAGCAGTACTTC

V: TRBV7-9
D: -
size: many
J: TRBJ2-7
CDR3: CASSSLSYEQYF
DNA: TGTGCCAGCAGCTCCCTCTCCTACGAGCAGTACTTC

V: TRBV10-3
D: TRBD2
size: -
J: TRBJ2-5
CDR3: CAITQGLEETQYF
DNA: TGTGCCATCACCCAGGGACTAGAAGAGACCCAGTACTTC

V: TRBV5-1
D: -
size: -
J: TRBJ2-1
CDR3: CASSFGRNNEQFF
DNA: TGCGCCAGCAGCTTCGGGAGAAACAATGAGCAGTTCTTC

V: TRBV11-2
D: TRBD1
size: -
J: TRBJ1-2
CDR3: CASSLDGRQGDGYTF
DNA: TGTGCCAGCAGCTTAGATGGCCGACAGGGAGATGGCTACACCTTC

V: TRBV19
D: TRBD1
size: once
J: TRBJ2-3
CDR3: CASSQDRGADTQYF
DNA: TGTGCCAGTAGCCAGGACAGGGGCGCAGATACGCAGTATTTT

V: TRBV5-4
D: TRBD1
size: -
J: TRBJ1-1
CDR3: CASSSPRQGGTEAFF
DNA: TGTGCCAGCAGCAGTCCGCGACAGGGGGGAACTGAAGCTTTCTTT

V: TRBV6-1
D: -
size: -
J: TRBJ1-1
CDR3: CASSEWSYQAFF
DNA: TGTGCCAGCAGTGAATGGAGCTATCAGGCTTTCTTT